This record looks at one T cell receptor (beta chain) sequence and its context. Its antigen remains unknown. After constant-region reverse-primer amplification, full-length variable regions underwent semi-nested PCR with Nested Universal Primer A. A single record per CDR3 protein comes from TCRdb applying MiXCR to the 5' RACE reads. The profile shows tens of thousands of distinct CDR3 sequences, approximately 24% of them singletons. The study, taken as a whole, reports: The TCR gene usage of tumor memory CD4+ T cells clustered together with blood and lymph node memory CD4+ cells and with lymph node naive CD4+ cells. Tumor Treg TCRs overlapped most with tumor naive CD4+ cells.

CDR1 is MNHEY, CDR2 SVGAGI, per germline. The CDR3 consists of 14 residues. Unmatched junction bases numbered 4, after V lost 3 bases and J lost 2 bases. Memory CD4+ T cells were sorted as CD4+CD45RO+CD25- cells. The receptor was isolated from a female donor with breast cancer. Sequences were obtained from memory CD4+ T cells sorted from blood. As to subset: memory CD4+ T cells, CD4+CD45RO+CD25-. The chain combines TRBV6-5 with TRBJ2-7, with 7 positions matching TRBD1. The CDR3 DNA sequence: TGTGCCAGCAGTTATCGGGACAGCACCTACGAGCAGTACTTC. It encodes CASSYRDSTYEQYF.